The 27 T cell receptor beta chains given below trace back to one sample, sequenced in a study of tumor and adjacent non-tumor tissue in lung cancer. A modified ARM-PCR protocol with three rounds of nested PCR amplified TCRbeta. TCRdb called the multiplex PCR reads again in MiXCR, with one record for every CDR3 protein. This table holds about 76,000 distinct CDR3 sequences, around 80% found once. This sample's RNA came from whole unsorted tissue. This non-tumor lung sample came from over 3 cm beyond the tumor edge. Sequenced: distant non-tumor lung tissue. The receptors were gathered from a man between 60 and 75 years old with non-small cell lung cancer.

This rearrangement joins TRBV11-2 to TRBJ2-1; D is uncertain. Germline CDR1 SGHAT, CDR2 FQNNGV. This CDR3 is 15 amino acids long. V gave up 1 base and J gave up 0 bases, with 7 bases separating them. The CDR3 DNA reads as TGTGCCAGCAGCTTAGTGAGGAACTCCTACAATGAGCAGTTCTTC. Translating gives CASSLVRNSYNEQFF.

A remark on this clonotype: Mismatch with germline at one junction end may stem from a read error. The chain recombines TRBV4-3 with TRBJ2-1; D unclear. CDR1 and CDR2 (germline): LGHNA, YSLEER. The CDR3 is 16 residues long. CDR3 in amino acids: CTSSQDRVQTYNDQFF. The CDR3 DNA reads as TGCACCAGCAGCCAAGATCGAGTACAAACCTACAATGATCAGTTCTTC.

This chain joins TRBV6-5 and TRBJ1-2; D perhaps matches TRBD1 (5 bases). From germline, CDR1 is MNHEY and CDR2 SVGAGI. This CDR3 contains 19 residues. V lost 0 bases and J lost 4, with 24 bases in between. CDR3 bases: TGTGCCAGCAGTTACTCGTATCGCTTTCTGGGGCAGAGTCCCTATGGCTACACCTTC. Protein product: CASSYSYRFLGQSPYGYTF.

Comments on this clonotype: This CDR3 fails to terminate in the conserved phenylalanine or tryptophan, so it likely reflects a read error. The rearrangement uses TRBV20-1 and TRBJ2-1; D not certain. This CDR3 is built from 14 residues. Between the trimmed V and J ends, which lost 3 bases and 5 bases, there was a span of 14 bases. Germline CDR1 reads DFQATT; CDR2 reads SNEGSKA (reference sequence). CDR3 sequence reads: CSASPRRVDNEQFL. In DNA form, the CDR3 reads TGCAGTGCTAGCCCCCGGCGAGTAGACAATGAGCAGTTCCTC.

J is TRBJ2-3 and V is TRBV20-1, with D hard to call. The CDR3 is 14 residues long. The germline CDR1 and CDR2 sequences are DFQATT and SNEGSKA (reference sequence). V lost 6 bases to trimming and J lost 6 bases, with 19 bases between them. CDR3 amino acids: CSARAECPSDTQYF. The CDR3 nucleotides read TGCAGTGCCCGGGCCGAGTGCCCTTCGGATACGCAGTATTTT.

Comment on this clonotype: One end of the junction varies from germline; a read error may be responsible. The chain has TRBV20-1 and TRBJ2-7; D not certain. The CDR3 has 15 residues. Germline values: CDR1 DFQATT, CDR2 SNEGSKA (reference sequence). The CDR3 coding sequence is TGCAATGCTAGAGATTTCGAGAGGTCCTCCTACGAGCAATACTTC. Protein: CNARDFERSSYEQYF.

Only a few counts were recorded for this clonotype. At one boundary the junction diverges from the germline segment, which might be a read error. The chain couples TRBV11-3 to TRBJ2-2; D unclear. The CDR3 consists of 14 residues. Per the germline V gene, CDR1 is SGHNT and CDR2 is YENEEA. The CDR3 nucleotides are TGTGCCAGTAGCTTAGCCGGACCGGTGGGAAGGCTGTTTTTT. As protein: CASSLAGPVGRLFF.

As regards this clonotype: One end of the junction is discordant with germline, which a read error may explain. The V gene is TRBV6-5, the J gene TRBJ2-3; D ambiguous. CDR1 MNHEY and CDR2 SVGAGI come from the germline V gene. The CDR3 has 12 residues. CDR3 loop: CASGAGTDTQYF. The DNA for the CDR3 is TGTGCCAGTGGCGCAGGCACAGATACACAGTATTTT.

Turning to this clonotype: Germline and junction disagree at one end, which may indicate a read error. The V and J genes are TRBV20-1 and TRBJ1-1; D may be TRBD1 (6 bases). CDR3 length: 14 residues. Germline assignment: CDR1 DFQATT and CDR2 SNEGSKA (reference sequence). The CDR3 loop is CSARAGAGVTEAIF. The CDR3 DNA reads TGCAGTGCTAGGGCGGGGGCTGGTGTCACTGAAGCTATCTTT.

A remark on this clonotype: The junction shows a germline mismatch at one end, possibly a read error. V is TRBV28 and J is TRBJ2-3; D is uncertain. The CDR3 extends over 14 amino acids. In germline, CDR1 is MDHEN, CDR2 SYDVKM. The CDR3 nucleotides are TGTGCCAGGAGTTTCCTTAACGGCACAGATACGCAGTATTTT. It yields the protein CARSFLNGTDTQYF. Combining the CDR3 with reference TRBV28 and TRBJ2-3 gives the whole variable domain DVKVTQSSRYLVKRTGEKVFLECVQDMDHENMFWYRQDPGLGLRLIYFSYDVKMKEKGDIPEGYSVSREKKERFSLILESASTNQTSMYLCARSFLNGTDTQYFGPGTRLTVL.

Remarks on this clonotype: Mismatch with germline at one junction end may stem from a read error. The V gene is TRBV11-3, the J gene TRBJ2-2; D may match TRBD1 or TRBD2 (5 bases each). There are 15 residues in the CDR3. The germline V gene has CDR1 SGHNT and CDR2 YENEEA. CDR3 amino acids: CISSLGRVPSGDLFF. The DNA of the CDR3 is TGTATCAGCAGCTTGGGTAGGGTCCCTTCCGGGGACCTGTTTTTT.

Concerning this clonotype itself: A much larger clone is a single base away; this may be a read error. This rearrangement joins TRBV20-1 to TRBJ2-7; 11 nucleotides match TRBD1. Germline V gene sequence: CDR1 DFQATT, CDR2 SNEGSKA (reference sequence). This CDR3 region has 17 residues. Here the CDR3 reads CNARDLRGQGAPHEQYF. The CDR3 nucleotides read TGCAATGCTAGAGACCTTCGCGGACAGGGGGCGCCCCACGAGCAGTACTTC.

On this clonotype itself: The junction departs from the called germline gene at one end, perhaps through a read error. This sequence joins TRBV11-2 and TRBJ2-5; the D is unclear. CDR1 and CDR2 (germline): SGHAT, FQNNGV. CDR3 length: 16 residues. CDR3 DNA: TGTGCCAGTAGCTTAAGCCCAGTAGCCTTCCAAGAGACCCAGTACTTC. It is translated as CASSLSPVAFQETQYF.

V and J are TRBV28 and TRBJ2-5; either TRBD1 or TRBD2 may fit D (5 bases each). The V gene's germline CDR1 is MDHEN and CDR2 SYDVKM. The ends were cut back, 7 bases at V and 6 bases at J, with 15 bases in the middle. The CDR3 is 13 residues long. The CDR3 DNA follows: TGTGCCAGCATTCCGATGGGACGGCAGACCCAGTACTTC. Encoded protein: CASIPMGRQTQYF.

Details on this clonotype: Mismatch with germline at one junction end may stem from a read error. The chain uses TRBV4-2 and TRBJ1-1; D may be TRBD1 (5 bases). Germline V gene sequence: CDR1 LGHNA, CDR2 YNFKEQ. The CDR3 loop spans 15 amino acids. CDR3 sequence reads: CASSTGDGPNTEAFF. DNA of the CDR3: TGTGCCAGCAGCACGGGGGACGGACCGAACACTGAGGCTTTCTTT.

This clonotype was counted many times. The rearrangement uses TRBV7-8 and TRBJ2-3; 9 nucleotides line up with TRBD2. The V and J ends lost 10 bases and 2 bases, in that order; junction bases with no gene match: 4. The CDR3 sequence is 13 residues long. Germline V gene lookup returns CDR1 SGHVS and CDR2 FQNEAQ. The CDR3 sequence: CATVAGATDTQYF. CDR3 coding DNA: TGTGCCACCGTAGCGGGGGCCACAGATACGCAGTATTTT.

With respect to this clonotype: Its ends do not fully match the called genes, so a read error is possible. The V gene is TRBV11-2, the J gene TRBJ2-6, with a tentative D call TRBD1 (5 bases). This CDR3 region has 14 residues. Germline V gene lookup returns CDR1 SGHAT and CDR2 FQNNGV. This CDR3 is CASSPISGANIVAF. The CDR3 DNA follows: TGTGCCAGCAGTCCTATCTCTGGGGCCAACATCGTGGCCTTC.

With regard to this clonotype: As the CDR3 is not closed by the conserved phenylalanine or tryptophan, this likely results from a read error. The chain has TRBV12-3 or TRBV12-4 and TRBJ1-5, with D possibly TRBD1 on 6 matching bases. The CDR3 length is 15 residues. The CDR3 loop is CASSPGTPINQHQHL. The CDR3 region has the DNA TGTGCCAGCAGCCCTGGGACACCGATTAATCAGCACCAGCATCTT.

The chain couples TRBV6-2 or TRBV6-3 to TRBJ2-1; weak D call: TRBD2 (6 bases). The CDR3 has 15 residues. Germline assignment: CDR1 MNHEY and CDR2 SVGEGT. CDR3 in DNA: TGTGTCAACCGAAGGCCTAGCGCCCAGACGAATGAGCAGTTCTTC. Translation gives CVNRRPSAQTNEQFF.

The CDR3 DNA is TGTGCCAGCAGTCCGTCGAGGAGCGCCGAGACCCAGTACTTC. Its protein is CASSPSRSAETQYF. This rearrangement joins TRBV5-4 to TRBJ2-5; D gene unclear. CDR3 length: 14 residues. Per germline, CDR1 SGHNT and CDR2 YYREEE (reference sequence). The germline V and J ends were trimmed by 5 bases and 5 bases, with 16 bases remaining between them.

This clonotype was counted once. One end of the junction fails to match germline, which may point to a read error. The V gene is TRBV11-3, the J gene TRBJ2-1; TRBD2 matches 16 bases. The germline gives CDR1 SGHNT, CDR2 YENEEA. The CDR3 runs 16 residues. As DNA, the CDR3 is TGTGTCAGCAGTTTAGCTGGGACTAGCGGGAGGGAGAAGCAGTTCTTC. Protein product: CVSSLAGTSGREKQFF.

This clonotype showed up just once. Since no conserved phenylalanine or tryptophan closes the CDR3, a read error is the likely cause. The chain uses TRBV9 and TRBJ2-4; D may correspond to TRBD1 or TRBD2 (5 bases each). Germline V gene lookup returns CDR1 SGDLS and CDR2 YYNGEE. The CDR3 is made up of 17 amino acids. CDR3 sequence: CANSVARDRRTKNIQYS. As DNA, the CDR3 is TGTGCCAACAGCGTAGCCCGGGACCGAAGAACCAAAAACATTCAGTACTCC.

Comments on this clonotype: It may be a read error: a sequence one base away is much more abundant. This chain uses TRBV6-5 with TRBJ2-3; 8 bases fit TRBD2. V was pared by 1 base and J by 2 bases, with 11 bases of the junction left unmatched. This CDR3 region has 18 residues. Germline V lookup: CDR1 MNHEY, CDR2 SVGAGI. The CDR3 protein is CASSYLILAGGHTDTQYF. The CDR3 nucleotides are TGTGCCAGCAGTTACTTGATCCTCGCGGGGGGACACACAGATACGCAGTATTTT.

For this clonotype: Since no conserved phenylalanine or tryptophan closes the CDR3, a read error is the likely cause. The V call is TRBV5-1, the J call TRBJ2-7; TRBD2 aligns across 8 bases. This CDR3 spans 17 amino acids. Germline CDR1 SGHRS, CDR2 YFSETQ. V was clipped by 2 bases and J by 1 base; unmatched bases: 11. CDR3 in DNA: TGCGCCAGCAGCTTTCCCAGCGGGGGCCCCTTTTCCTACGAGCAGTACATC. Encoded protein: CASSFPSGGPFSYEQYI.

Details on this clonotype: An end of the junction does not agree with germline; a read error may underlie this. This CDR3 reads CASSSTMWGPRETRYF. DNA for the CDR3: TGTGCCAGCAGCTCCACAATGTGGGGGCCAAGGGAGACCCGGTACTTC. The V and J genes are TRBV11-2 and TRBJ2-5, with TRBD1 as a possible D gene (6 bases). Germline CDR1 SGHAT, CDR2 FQNNGV. This CDR3 is built from 16 residues.

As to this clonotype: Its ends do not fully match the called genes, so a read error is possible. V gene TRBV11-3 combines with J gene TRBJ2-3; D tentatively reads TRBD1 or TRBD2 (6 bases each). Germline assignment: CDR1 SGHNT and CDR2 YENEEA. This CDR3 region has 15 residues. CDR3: CVSSFVRGARDTQYF. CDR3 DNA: TGTGTCAGCAGTTTCGTGAGGGGGGCGAGGGACACGCAGTATTTT.

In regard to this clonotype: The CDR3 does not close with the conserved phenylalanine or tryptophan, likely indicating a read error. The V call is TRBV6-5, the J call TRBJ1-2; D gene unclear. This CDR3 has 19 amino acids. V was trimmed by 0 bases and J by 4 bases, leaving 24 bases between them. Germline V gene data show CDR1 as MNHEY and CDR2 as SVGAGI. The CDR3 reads CASSYSYRFPGRSPYGYTL. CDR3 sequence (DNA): TGTGCCAGCAGTTACTCGTACCGCTTTCCAGGACGGAGTCCCTATGGCTACACCCTC.